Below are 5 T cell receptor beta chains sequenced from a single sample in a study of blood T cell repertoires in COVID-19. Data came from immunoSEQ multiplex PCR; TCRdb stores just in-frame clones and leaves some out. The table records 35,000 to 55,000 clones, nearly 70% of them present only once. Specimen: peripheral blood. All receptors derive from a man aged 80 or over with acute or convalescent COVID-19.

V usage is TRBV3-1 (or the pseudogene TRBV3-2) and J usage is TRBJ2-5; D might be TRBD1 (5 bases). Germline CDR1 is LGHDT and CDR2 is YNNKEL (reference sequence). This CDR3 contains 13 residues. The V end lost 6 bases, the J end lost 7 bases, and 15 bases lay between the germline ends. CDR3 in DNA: TGTGCCAGCAGTTACCTAGAAAGGGGGACCCAGTACTTC. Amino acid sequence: CASSYLERGTQYF.

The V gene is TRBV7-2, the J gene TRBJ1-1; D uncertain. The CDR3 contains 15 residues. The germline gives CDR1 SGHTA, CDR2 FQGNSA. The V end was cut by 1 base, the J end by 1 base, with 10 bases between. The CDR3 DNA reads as TGTGCCAGCAGCTTAGGTACTATACAGAACACTGAAGCTTTCTTT. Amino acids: CASSLGTIQNTEAFF.

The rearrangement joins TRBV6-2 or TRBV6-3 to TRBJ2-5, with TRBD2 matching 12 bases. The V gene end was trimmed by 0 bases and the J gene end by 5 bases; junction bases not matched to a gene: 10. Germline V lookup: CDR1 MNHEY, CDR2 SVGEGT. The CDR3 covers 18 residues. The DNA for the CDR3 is TGTGCCAGCAGTTACTCGAGGCTAGCGGGAGGGGTTTGGGAGACCCAGTACTTC. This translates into CASSYSRLAGGVWETQYF.

As DNA, the CDR3 is TGTGCCAGTAATCAGGGGGTAGGTCAGCCCCAGCATTTT. The encoded protein is CASNQGVGQPQHF. The chain combines TRBV25-1 with TRBJ1-5; 7 positions agree with TRBD1. Per the germline V gene, CDR1 is MGHDK and CDR2 is SYGVNS. V trimming: 9 bases; J trimming: 6 bases; junction bases outside the gene matches: 8. CDR3 size: 13 residues.

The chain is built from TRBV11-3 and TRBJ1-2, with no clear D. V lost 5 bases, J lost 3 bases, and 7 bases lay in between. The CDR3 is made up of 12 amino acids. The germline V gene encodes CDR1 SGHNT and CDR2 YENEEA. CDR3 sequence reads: CASSQQYYGYTF. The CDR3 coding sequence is TGTGCCAGCAGCCAACAATACTATGGCTACACCTTC.